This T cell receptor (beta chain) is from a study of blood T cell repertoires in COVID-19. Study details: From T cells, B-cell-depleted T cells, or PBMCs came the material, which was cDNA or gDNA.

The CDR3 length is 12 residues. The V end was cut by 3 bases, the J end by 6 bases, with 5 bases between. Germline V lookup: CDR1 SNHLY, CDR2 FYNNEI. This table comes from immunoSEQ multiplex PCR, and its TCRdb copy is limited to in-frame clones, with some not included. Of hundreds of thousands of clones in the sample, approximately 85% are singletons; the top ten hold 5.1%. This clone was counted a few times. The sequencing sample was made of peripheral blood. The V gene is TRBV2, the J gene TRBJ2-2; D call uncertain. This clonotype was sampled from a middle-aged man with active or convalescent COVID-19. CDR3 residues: CASSEAPGELFF. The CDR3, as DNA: TGTGCCAGCAGTGAGGCCCCCGGGGAGCTGTTTTTT.